The T cell receptor (beta chain) described here comes from a study of T cell repertoires in cytomegalovirus infection. The CDR3 consists of 18 residues. Germline V gene lookup returns CDR1 SGHVS and CDR2 FQNEAQ. Trimming at V came to 3 bases and at J to 2 bases, leaving 7 bases not matched to a gene. This clonotype appeared many times. The antigen is not known. TCRdb re-derived calls from the reads in MiXCR, one entry per CDR3 protein. The sample contains approximately 110,000 distinct CDR3 sequences, roughly 41% of which appear only once. This sequence joins TRBV7-8 and TRBJ2-2; 12 bases align to TRBD1. Sample: CD8+ T cells from cultured PBMCs, taken from culture after CMV antigen stimulation. The TCR sequence derives from a human donor in good health (CMV status not recorded). Some clones in this sample may be carry-over from other donors' samples. CDR3 amino acids: CASSLLPGTGGNTGELFF. The CDR3 DNA reads as TGTGCCAGCAGCTTGCTTCCCGGGACAGGGGGCAACACCGGGGAGCTGTTTTTT.